This T cell receptor beta chain was recovered during a study of shared T cell receptors in the human thymus. Germline loops: CDR1 SGHDT, CDR2 YYEEEE. The CDR3 sequence is 17 residues long. Trimming took 3 bases from V and 1 from J; bases not matched to a gene: 10. The data were produced by immunoSEQ multiplex PCR, yet TCRdb's version contains in-frame clones alone and is incomplete. The data hold about 660,000 clones, with roughly 90% observed a single time. This sample also appeared in a second study, on human thymus T cells. That source notes: Infants served as donors; they were healthy and Finnish and were having corrective surgery for congenital heart defects. Resected material from corrective heart surgery provided the thymus tissue analysed. It looked as if thymic and blood repertoires used V and J genes in a biased way. Unrelated people showed highly overlapping thymic repertoires, related research reported.

This sequence originates from a boy under two years old with a congenital heart defect. The rearrangement uses TRBV5-6 and TRBJ2-1; 7 bases map to TRBD2. The sequencing sample was made of thymocytes. This CDR3 is CASSSLPAGVSYNEQFF. DNA for the CDR3: TGTGCCAGCAGCTCGCTTCCGGCGGGAGTGTCCTACAATGAGCAGTTCTTC.